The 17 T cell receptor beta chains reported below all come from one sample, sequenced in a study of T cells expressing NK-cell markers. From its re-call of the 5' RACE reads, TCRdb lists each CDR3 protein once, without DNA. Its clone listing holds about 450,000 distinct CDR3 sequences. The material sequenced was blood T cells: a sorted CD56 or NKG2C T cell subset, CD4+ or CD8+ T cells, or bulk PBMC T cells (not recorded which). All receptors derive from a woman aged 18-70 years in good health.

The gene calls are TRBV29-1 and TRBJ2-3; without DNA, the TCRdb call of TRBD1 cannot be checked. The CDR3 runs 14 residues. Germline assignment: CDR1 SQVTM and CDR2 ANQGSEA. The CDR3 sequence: CSVEDGQRGDTQYF.

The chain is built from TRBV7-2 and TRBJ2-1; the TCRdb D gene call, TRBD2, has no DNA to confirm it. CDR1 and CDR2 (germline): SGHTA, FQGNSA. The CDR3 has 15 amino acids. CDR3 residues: CASSSKPGLANEQFF.

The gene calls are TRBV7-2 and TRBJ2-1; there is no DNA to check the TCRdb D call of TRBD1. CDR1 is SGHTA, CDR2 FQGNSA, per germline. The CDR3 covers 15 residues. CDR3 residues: CASSSSRQRNNEQFF.

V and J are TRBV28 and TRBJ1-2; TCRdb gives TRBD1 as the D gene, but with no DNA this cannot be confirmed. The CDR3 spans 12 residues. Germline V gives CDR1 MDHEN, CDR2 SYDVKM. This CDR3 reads CATEDRGLGYTF.

The CDR3 is CASSPPGGSGRSTDTQYF. This chain joins TRBV11-2 and TRBJ2-3; TCRdb returns TRBD2, unconfirmable since there is no DNA. This CDR3 is 18 amino acids long. The germline V gene has CDR1 SGHAT and CDR2 FQNNGV.

The CDR3 sequence: CSAPKRGQGIADTQYF. The V call is TRBV20-1, the J call TRBJ2-3; checking the TCRdb D call of TRBD1 is not possible without DNA. The CDR3 runs to 16 residues. CDR1 and CDR2 from the germline V gene are DFQATT and SNEGSKA (reference sequence).

The CDR3 loop reads CASSLGYGQHQETQYF. This chain links TRBV27 with TRBJ2-5; the D gene TCRdb calls, TRBD1, cannot be checked with no DNA. Germline V CDR1 and CDR2: MNHEY, SMNVEV (reference sequence). The CDR3 consists of 16 residues.

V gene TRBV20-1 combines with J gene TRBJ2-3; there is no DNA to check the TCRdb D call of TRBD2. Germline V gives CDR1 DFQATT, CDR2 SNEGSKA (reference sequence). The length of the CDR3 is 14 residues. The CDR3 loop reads CSARSAGSTDTQYF.

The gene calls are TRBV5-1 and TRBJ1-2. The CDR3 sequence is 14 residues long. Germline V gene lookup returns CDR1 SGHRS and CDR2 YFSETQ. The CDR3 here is CASSLAQGVYGYTF.

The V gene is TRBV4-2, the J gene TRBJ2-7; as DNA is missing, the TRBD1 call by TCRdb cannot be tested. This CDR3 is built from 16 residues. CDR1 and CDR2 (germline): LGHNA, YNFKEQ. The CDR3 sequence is CASSQVGGLSSYEQYF.

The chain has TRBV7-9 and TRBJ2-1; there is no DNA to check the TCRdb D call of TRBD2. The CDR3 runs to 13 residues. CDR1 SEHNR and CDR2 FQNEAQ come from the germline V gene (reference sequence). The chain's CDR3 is CASSATTGPRAFF.

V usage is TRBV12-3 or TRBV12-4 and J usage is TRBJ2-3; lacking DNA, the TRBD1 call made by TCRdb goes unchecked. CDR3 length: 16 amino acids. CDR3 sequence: CASSVSGKGKGDTQYF.

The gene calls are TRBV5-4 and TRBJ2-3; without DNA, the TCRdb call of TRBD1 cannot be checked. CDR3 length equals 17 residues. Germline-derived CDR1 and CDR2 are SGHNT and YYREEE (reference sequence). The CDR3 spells CASSLDFSAGGPDTQYF.

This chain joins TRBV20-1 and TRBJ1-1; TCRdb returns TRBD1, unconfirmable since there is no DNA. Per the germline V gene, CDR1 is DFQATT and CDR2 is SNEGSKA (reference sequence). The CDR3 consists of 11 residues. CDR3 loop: CSASEGAEAFF.

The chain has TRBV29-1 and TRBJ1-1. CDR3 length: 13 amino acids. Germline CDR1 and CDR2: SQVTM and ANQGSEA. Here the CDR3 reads CSVEVTRNTEAFF.

The CDR3 region is CASTNPGTGSYGYTF. The chain uses TRBV12-3 or TRBV12-4 and TRBJ1-2; TCRdb lists TRBD1, though no DNA is available to test this call. The CDR3 runs 15 residues.

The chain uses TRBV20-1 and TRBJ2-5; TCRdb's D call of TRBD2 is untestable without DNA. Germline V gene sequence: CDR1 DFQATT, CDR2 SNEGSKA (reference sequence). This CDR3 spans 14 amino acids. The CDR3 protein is CSASRGLAGETQYF.